This passage covers 15 T cell receptor beta chains from one sample sequenced in a study of OX40 agonist ivuxolimab in advanced cancers. The protocol was immunoSEQ multiplex PCR, while the TCRdb copy is restricted to in-frame clones and leaves out a portion. The table shows under 45,000 clones, with roughly four fifths occurring only once. Sample: CD4+ or CD8+ T cells sorted from blood, taken in a trial of the OX40 agonist ivuxolimab. The source of these receptors is an adult with an advanced solid tumor such as melanoma, head and neck, liver or kidney cancer.

The CDR3 protein is CASSSPGLAGTDTQYF. The CDR3, as DNA: TGTGCCAGCAGCTCCCCGGGACTAGCGGGAACAGATACGCAGTATTTT. The gene calls are TRBV7-2 and TRBJ2-3, with 13 bases that match TRBD2. The CDR3 runs to 16 residues. J was trimmed by 3 bases and V by 4 bases; bases with no gene match: 4. Germline V CDR1 and CDR2: SGHTA, FQGNSA.

The gene calls are TRBV18 and TRBJ2-6; D possibly corresponds to TRBD1 (6 bases). The CDR3 runs 20 residues. Germline-derived CDR1 and CDR2 are KGHSH and LQKENI. Between the trimmed V and J ends, which lost 2 bases and 0 bases, there was a span of 20 bases. CDR3 in amino acids: CASSPGAGDTESSGANVLTF. DNA of the CDR3: TGTGCCAGCTCACCAGGGGCCGGGGACACTGAATCCTCTGGGGCCAACGTCCTGACTTTC.

There are a few counts of this clone. The J gene is TRBJ1-2, the V gene TRBV7-2; the D gene is possibly TRBD1 (5 bases). The CDR3 has 15 residues. In germline, CDR1 is SGHTA, CDR2 FQGNSA. Trimming removed 1 base from V and 4 bases from J, with 13 bases in between. The CDR3 here is CASSLGPGLGYGYTF. CDR3 bases: TGTGCCAGCAGCTTAGGCCCAGGGTTGGGCTATGGCTACACCTTC.

The V gene is TRBV18, the J gene TRBJ2-2, with 10 bases matching TRBD2. The length of the CDR3 is 16 residues. V lost 4 bases, J lost 4 bases, and 6 bases stayed unmatched. CDR1 is KGHSH and CDR2 is LQKENI in the germline V gene. In nucleotides, the CDR3 is TGTGCCAGCTCACACCAAAGCGGGAGGGCCACCGGGGAGCTGTTTTTT. Its protein product is CASSHQSGRATGELFF.

This chain links TRBV18 with TRBJ1-2; possibly TRBD1 for D (6 bases). The germline V and J ends were trimmed by 0 bases and 3 bases, with 14 bases remaining between them. The germline V gene encodes CDR1 KGHSH and CDR2 LQKENI. The CDR3 is 16 amino acids. The CDR3 nucleotides read TGTGCCAGCTCACCACCATCCGGGGGCTACGACTATGGCTACACCTTC. Amino acid sequence: CASSPPSGGYDYGYTF.

The genes are TRBV6-5 and TRBJ1-6; 7 bases match TRBD1. This CDR3 comprises 15 residues. CDR1 and CDR2 from the germline V gene are MNHEY and SVGAGI. Trimming at V came to 6 bases and at J to 7 bases, leaving 9 bases not matched to a gene. CDR3 sequence reads: CASRARRDRNSPLHF. CDR3 nucleotides: TGTGCCAGCAGGGCCCGCCGGGACAGAAATTCACCCCTCCACTTT.

This clone is deemed medium-sized. The V gene is TRBV5-8, the J gene TRBJ1-2; 7 bases align to TRBD1. Germline V lookup: CDR1 SGHTS, CDR2 YDEGEE. CDR3 length equals 11 residues. J lost 8 bases, V lost 4 bases, and 2 bases had no gene match. This chain's CDR3 is CASSPGGGYTF. The CDR3 DNA sequence: TGTGCCAGCAGCCCAGGGGGAGGCTACACCTTC.

V usage is TRBV7-9 and J usage is TRBJ2-7; the D is unclear. CDR3 length: 17 amino acids. Germline V gives CDR1 SEHNR, CDR2 FQNEAQ (reference sequence). V gave up 3 bases and J gave up 4 bases, with 22 bases separating them. The CDR3 loop reads CASSLSVFAEHLYEQYV. CDR3 nucleotide sequence: TGTGCCAGCAGCTTGAGCGTTTTCGCGGAGCACTTGTACGAGCAGTACGTC.

This rearrangement joins TRBV5-1 to TRBJ1-2, with 9 nucleotides matching TRBD1. The CDR3 length is 14 residues. Germline trimming cut 4 bases from V and 3 bases from J; bases unmatched to any gene: 4. Looked up from germline, CDR1 is SGHRS and CDR2 is YFSETQ. CDR3 loop: CASSTWTGDYGYTF. The CDR3 nucleotides are TGCGCCAGCAGCACATGGACAGGGGACTATGGCTACACCTTC.

V and J are TRBV15 and TRBJ2-7; D unclear. Trimming left V 0 bases short and J 3 bases short, with 6 bases between. Germline CDR1 and CDR2: LNHNV and YYDKDF (reference sequence). The CDR3 runs to 13 residues. The CDR3: CATSRDKGYEQYF. In DNA, the CDR3 is TGTGCCACCAGCAGAGATAAAGGCTACGAGCAGTACTTC.

This clone appeared once. The DNA for the CDR3 is TGTGCCAGCAGTCTCTGGGGGACCGGGGAGCTGTTTTTT. Protein product: CASSLWGTGELFF. The chain joins TRBV6-5 to TRBJ2-2; D is possibly TRBD1 or TRBD2 (5 bases each). The V gene's germline CDR1 is MNHEY and CDR2 SVGAGI. The V and J ends lost 5 bases and 5 bases respectively, with 9 bases between them. The CDR3 extends over 13 amino acids.

This clone has only one observation. The chain is built from TRBV30 and TRBJ1-3; D is undetermined. Germline CDR1 reads GTSNPN; CDR2 reads SVGIG (reference sequence). V lost 0 bases to trimming and J lost 3 bases, with 6 bases between them. The CDR3 consists of 13 residues. The CDR3 here is CAWSVHSGNTIYF. The CDR3 coding sequence is TGTGCCTGGAGTGTTCATAGTGGAAACACCATATATTTT. Full variable domain (missing parts from reference TRBV30 and TRBJ1-3): SQTIHQWPATLVQPVGSPLSLECTVEGTSNPNLYWYRQAAGRGLQLLFYSVGIGQISSEVPQNLSASRPQDRQFILSSKKLLLSDSGFYLCAWSVHSGNTIYFGEGSWLTVV.

This rearrangement joins TRBV18 to TRBJ1-1; D is undetermined. The CDR3 extends over 15 amino acids. Germline CDR1 reads KGHSH; CDR2 reads LQKENI. The V end was cut by 3 bases, the J end by 2 bases, with 13 bases between. In nucleotides, the CDR3 is TGTGCCAGCTCACCCGGGGTAGGTTTTAACACTGAAGCTTTCTTT. Translation gives CASSPGVGFNTEAFF.

The J gene is TRBJ2-2, the V gene TRBV9; TRBD1 aligns across 10 bases. Germline V gives CDR1 SGDLS, CDR2 YYNGEE. The CDR3 is made up of 16 amino acids. V lost 3 bases, J lost 2 bases, and 4 bases stayed unmatched. The CDR3 loop reads CASSARQGANTGELFF. As DNA, the CDR3 is TGTGCCAGCAGCGCCCGACAGGGGGCCAACACCGGGGAGCTGTTTTTT.

The V and J genes are TRBV5-5 and TRBJ2-1, with TRBD2 as a possible D gene (6 bases). This CDR3 is built from 14 residues. Trimming removed 4 bases at V and 5 bases at J, with 13 bases between. Germline V gene lookup returns CDR1 SGHKS and CDR2 YYEKEE (reference sequence). As DNA, the CDR3 is TGTGCCAGCAGCCCGGGACTCCATCACAATGAGCAGTTCTTC. It is translated as CASSPGLHHNEQFF.